What follows describes a single T cell receptor beta chain. This specimen belongs to a study of radiation and T cells in renal cell carcinoma. The V and J ends lost 2 bases and 3 bases respectively, with 8 bases between them. Per germline, CDR1 MNHNS and CDR2 SASEGT. This CDR3 has 14 residues. TCRdb's copy holds only in-frame clones and misses some; the assay was immunoSEQ multiplex PCR. Counted here are 150,000 or so clones, about 88% occurring once; the ten biggest clones make up roughly 4.1%. Noted time point: baseline pretreatment blood. Noted treatment: 15 Gy SBRT to primary tumor, nephrectomy 4 weeks later.

Material: blood, obtained from a patient whose treatment included radiotherapy and nephrectomy. The TCR was taken from a woman in her sixties or seventies with renal cell carcinoma. The rearrangement links TRBV6-1 to TRBJ1-5, with D unresolved. The CDR3 here is CASSETWANQPQHF. Here the CDR3 DNA reads TGTGCCAGCAGTGAAACCTGGGCCAATCAGCCCCAGCATTTT.